The 23 T cell receptor beta chains presented below share a single source sample, sequenced in a study of blood T cell repertoires in COVID-19 (TCRdb year 2020). The library was prepared using the immunoSEQ multiplex PCR assay. TCRdb took this table from immuneACCESS and kept in-frame rearrangements with V and J called. Such tables lack part of the clones; where checked against another copy, unresolved V genes explain under half of the gap, and the rest is unexplained. The sample table contains hundreds of thousands of clones; only one count was recorded for about 85% of them. The ten most abundant clones make up 7.9% of the sample. Input material: peripheral blood. These receptors originate from a woman of 80 years or more with acute or convalescent COVID-19.

CDR3 amino acids: CASSPSTGPLNYGYTF. CDR3 nucleotides: TGTGCCAGCAGCCCCTCGACAGGGCCTCTAAACTATGGCTACACCTTC. The chain employs TRBV3-1 (or the pseudogene TRBV3-2) and TRBJ1-2, with TRBD1 matching over 7 bases. V gave up 4 bases and J gave up 2 bases; unmatched junction bases: 10. In germline, CDR1 is LGHDT, CDR2 YNNKEL (reference sequence). This CDR3 region has 16 residues.

This clone was seen only once. This chain connects TRBV10-3 to TRBJ2-7; D might be TRBD2 (5 bases). V was trimmed by 6 bases and J by 3 bases, leaving 12 bases between them. This CDR3 comprises 13 residues. Germline CDR1 reads ENHRY; CDR2 reads SYGVKD. CDR3 loop: CAIRFTEGYEQYF. For the CDR3, the DNA is TGTGCCATCAGATTTACAGAGGGCTACGAGCAGTACTTC.

J is TRBJ1-4 and V is TRBV6-5; D perhaps matches TRBD1 (6 bases). Germline CDR1 and CDR2: MNHEY and SVGAGI. The CDR3 runs 15 residues. V lost 7 bases to trimming and J lost 3 bases, with 15 bases between them. The CDR3 region has the DNA TGTGCCAGCAAGGTATGGACAGCGGCTAATGAAAAACTGTTTTTT. It yields the protein CASKVWTAANEKLFF.

This chain connects TRBV28 to TRBJ2-7; D might be TRBD1 (7 bases). The CDR3 covers 15 residues. The germline CDR1 and CDR2 sequences are MDHEN and SYDVKM. Trimming shortened V by 6 bases and J by 4 bases, and 19 bases separated the two germline ends. As DNA, the CDR3 is TGTGCCAGCAGACGAGGGGGACAGCGGGCGTACGAGCAGTACTTC. It encodes CASRRGGQRAYEQYF.

The chain combines TRBV6-2 or TRBV6-3 with TRBJ2-1, with TRBD2 matching over 7 bases. The CDR3 contains 16 residues. The germline CDR1 and CDR2 sequences are MNHEY and SVGEGT. The J segment lost 5 bases and the V segment lost 1 base, leaving 8 bases of the junction unmatched. CDR3 sequence (DNA): TGTGCCAGCAGTTACTTCGCGGCTAGCGGCAACAATGAGCAGTTCTTC. As protein: CASSYFAASGNNEQFF.

The genes are TRBV6-2 or TRBV6-3 and TRBJ2-5; 13 bases fit TRBD2. The V segment lost 6 bases and the J segment 5 bases; nucleotides outside the gene matches: 12. CDR1 is MNHEY, CDR2 SVGEGT, per germline. The CDR3 spans 17 residues. The CDR3 sequence is CASSSGTSGNTFETQYF. CDR3 nucleotides: TGTGCCAGCAGCTCGGGGACTAGCGGGAACACTTTCGAGACCCAGTACTTC.

The V gene is TRBV30, the J gene TRBJ2-3; 7 bases are shared with TRBD2. After removal of 1 base from V and 0 bases from J, the junction contained 7 bases not matched to a gene. This CDR3 is built from 16 residues. In germline, CDR1 is GTSNPN, CDR2 SVGIG (reference sequence). CDR3 nucleotide sequence: TGTGCCTGGAGTGCCCCTAGCGGAGCCAGCACAGATACGCAGTATTTT. This codes for CAWSAPSGASTDTQYF.

The V gene is TRBV5-1, the J gene TRBJ1-1; D might be TRBD1 (6 bases). The CDR3 length is 14 residues. Germline V gene sequence: CDR1 SGHRS, CDR2 YFSETQ. The V and J ends lost 7 bases and 5 bases respectively, with 18 bases between them. CDR3 DNA sequence: TGCGCCAGCGCGCCTTACAGGGACCTGACTGAAGCTTTCTTT. Translated: CASAPYRDLTEAFF.

The chain has TRBV28 and TRBJ2-5; 11 bases map to TRBD2. CDR1 MDHEN and CDR2 SYDVKM come from the germline V gene. The CDR3 has 15 residues. V lost 5 bases, J lost 9 bases, and 11 bases stayed unmatched. CDR3 region: CASSLDLAGGRSQYF. CDR3 bases: TGTGCCAGCAGTCTAGACTTAGCGGGAGGGAGGTCCCAGTACTTC.

This clone was observed a single time. This rearrangement joins TRBV5-1 to TRBJ2-7; 8 bases agree with TRBD1. Germline trimming cut 3 bases from V and 7 bases from J; bases unmatched to any gene: 6. CDR1 is SGHRS, CDR2 YFSETQ, per germline. The CDR3 length is 13 residues. CDR3 sequence: CASSSDRGREQYF. CDR3 DNA sequence: TGCGCCAGCAGCTCAGACAGGGGTCGGGAGCAGTACTTC.

V usage is TRBV6-6 and J usage is TRBJ2-7; 11 bases match TRBD1. Per germline, CDR1 MNHNY and CDR2 SVGAGI (reference sequence). Germline trimming cut 9 bases from V and 6 bases from J; bases unmatched to any gene: 10. The CDR3 covers 14 residues. DNA of the CDR3: TGTGCCAGTACCGCCGGGACAGGGGGGTCCGAGCAGTACTTC. Protein sequence: CASTAGTGGSEQYF.

This clone was picked up one time. The chain uses TRBV6-1 and TRBJ1-5; 11 nucleotides match TRBD1. Germline CDR1 MNHNS, CDR2 SASEGT. The CDR3 loop spans 18 amino acids. Trimming took 3 bases from V and 1 from J; bases not matched to a gene: 8. This chain's CDR3 is CASSDTDRGLWSNQPQHF. The CDR3 DNA sequence: TGTGCCAGCAGTGATACGGACAGGGGGCTTTGGAGCAATCAGCCCCAGCATTTT.

This chain joins TRBV29-1 and TRBJ2-6; D ambiguous. Germline CDR1 and CDR2: SQVTM and ANQGSEA. Trimming removed 4 bases from V and 1 base from J, with 8 bases in between. CDR3 size: 14 residues. The DNA of the CDR3 is TGCAGCGTTGTAGCCGGGTCTGGGGCCAACGTCCTGACTTTC. This encodes CSVVAGSGANVLTF. The whole variable domain, remainder taken from reference TRBV29-1 and TRBJ2-6, is SAVISQKPSRDICQRGTSLTIQCQVDSQVTMMFWYRQQPGQSLTLIATANQGSEATYESGFVIDKFPISRPNLTFSTLTVSNMSPEDSSIYLCSVVAGSGANVLTFGAGSRLTVL.

The chain carries TRBV5-1 and TRBJ2-2, with D tentatively TRBD1 (5 bases). The CDR3 contains 15 residues. Germline V lookup: CDR1 SGHRS, CDR2 YFSETQ. The V end lost 1 base, the J end lost 2 bases, and 9 bases lay between the germline ends. CDR3 sequence (DNA): TGCGCCAGCAGCTTGACTCAGGGAAACACCGGGGAGCTGTTTTTT. Protein sequence: CASSLTQGNTGELFF.

The V gene is TRBV29-1, the J gene TRBJ1-1; 8 nucleotides align to TRBD1. The J segment lost 1 base and the V segment lost 7 bases, leaving 5 bases of the junction unmatched. The germline V gene has CDR1 SQVTM and CDR2 ANQGSEA. The CDR3 extends over 13 amino acids. The CDR3, as DNA: TGCAGCGCCACAGACAGGGGGAACACTGAAGCTTTCTTT. Encoded protein: CSATDRGNTEAFF.

This chain connects TRBV27 to TRBJ2-7; D perhaps matches TRBD2 (7 bases). The germline V and J ends were trimmed by 8 bases and 0 bases, with 17 bases remaining between them. From germline, CDR1 is MNHEY and CDR2 SMNVEV (reference sequence). The CDR3 is made up of 15 amino acids. CDR3 loop: CASGGARGSSYEQYF. CDR3 coding DNA: TGTGCCAGCGGGGGGGCCCGGGGTAGCTCCTACGAGCAGTACTTC.

This chain links TRBV29-1 with TRBJ2-2, with D possibly being TRBD2 (5 bases). The germline V gene encodes CDR1 SQVTM and CDR2 ANQGSEA. This CDR3 comprises 11 residues. V was shortened by 4 bases and J by 6 bases, with 6 bases between the two germline ends. The CDR3 is CSVGEPGELFF. The CDR3 DNA follows: TGCAGCGTTGGGGAGCCCGGGGAGCTGTTTTTT.

The chain uses TRBV13 and TRBJ2-7, with a possible D match to TRBD1 (6 bases). The CDR3 has 17 amino acids. Germline-derived CDR1 and CDR2 are PRHDT and FYEKMQ (reference sequence). Trimming stripped 4 bases from V and 6 bases from J, with 25 bases between. The CDR3 is CASSSNQQGRYGIEQYF. The CDR3 DNA sequence: TGTGCCAGCAGCTCGAATCAACAGGGCAGGTATGGGATCGAGCAGTACTTC.

This chain's CDR3 is CATSDLPPGAFSYGYTF. CDR3 DNA: TGTGCCACCAGTGATTTGCCTCCAGGGGCGTTTTCCTATGGCTACACCTTC. The genes are TRBV24-1 and TRBJ1-2; tentatively, D is TRBD1 (6 bases). The CDR3 is 17 amino acids. Germline V CDR1 and CDR2: KGHDR, SFDVKD. V was shortened by 0 bases and J by 4 bases, with 17 bases between the two germline ends.

The genes are TRBV5-1 and TRBJ1-3, with 7 bases that match TRBD1. With V trimmed by 4 bases and J by 2 bases, 3 bases remained unmatched. Germline-derived CDR1 and CDR2 are SGHRS and YFSETQ. The CDR3 is 14 residues long. The CDR3 nucleotides read TGCGCCAGCAGCATAGGACAGGCTGGAAACACCATATATTTT. Protein product: CASSIGQAGNTIYF.

The chain links TRBV3-1 (or the pseudogene TRBV3-2) to TRBJ1-2, with 11 bases identical to TRBD1. V lost 0 bases to trimming and J lost 7 bases; unmatched junction nucleotides: 7. The CDR3 is 16 residues long. Looked up from germline, CDR1 is LGHDT and CDR2 is YNNKEL (reference sequence). The CDR3 DNA reads as TGTGCCAGCAGCCAAGACTGGACAGGGGGCCGGCGTGGCTACACCTTC. Translating it yields CASSQDWTGGRRGYTF.

V usage is TRBV5-1 and J usage is TRBJ2-6; D may be TRBD1 (6 bases). CDR3 length: 15 residues. V was pared by 2 bases and J by 2 bases, with 8 bases between. Germline loops: CDR1 SGHRS, CDR2 YFSETQ. CDR3 DNA: TGCGCCAGCAGCTTACAGGGTCCTGGGGCCAACGTCCTGACTTTC. Protein product: CASSLQGPGANVLTF.

The chain uses TRBV5-4 and TRBJ2-7; maybe TRBD1 (7 bases). The CDR3 extends over 15 amino acids. In germline, CDR1 is SGHNT, CDR2 YYREEE (reference sequence). Trimming took off 4 bases at V and 5 bases at J, with 19 bases between the two ends. The chain's CDR3 is CASSPRGASLDEQYF. For the CDR3, the DNA is TGTGCCAGCAGCCCCAGGGGGGCTTCCCTGGACGAGCAGTACTTC.